Presented here are 10 T cell receptor beta chains from one specimen sequenced in a study of control samples from healthy donors and cancer patients. Here immunoSEQ multiplex PCR was the method, and the copy in TCRdb shows in-frame clones only, minus some. The sample has 120,000 to 150,000 clones, roughly 89% seen once. Sample: blood. The receptors shown here come from a man aged 25-40 years in good health.

Written as DNA, the CDR3 is TGTGCCAGCAGTTTAGGCTTTGTGCCCCAGCATTTT. Protein: CASSLGFVPQHF. V is TRBV28 and J is TRBJ1-5; D call uncertain. This CDR3 has 12 amino acids. V was pared by 2 bases and J by 9 bases, with 8 bases between. Germline V CDR1 and CDR2: MDHEN, SYDVKM.

CDR3 protein: CATSKKTDATNEKLFF. The CDR3 DNA is TGTGCCACCAGCAAGAAAACCGATGCAACTAATGAAAAACTGTTTTTT. The rearrangement links TRBV15 to TRBJ1-4, with unresolved D. The CDR3 contains 16 residues. Trimming left V 4 bases short and J 0 bases short, with 12 bases between. CDR1 is LNHNV, CDR2 YYDKDF, per germline (reference sequence).

The chain is built from TRBV27 and TRBJ2-7; 8 bases align to TRBD1. Unmatched junction bases numbered 10, after V lost 3 bases and J lost 3 bases. The CDR3 sequence is 16 residues long. In germline, CDR1 is MNHEY, CDR2 SMNVEV (reference sequence). Here the CDR3 DNA reads TGTGCCAGCAGTTTTTCCGGGACAGGAATAAACTACGAGCAGTACTTC. This gives the protein CASSFSGTGINYEQYF.

The chain is built from TRBV5-1 and TRBJ2-7; TRBD2 is a possible D gene (5 bases). The V and J ends lost 2 bases and 4 bases respectively, with 13 bases between them. In germline, CDR1 is SGHRS, CDR2 YFSETQ. The CDR3 sequence is 14 residues long. Here the CDR3 DNA reads TGCGCCAGCAGCTTTGGTATACCGGGGTACGAGCAGTACTTC. Translation: CASSFGIPGYEQYF.

V gene TRBV6-4 combines with J gene TRBJ1-5, with TRBD1 identical over 7 bases. With V trimmed by 3 bases and J by 6 bases, 5 bases remained unmatched. CDR3 size: 14 residues. Per germline, CDR1 MRHNA and CDR2 SNTAGT. CDR3 residues: CASSEWGDSQPQHF. In DNA, the CDR3 is TGTGCCAGCAGTGAATGGGGGGACAGTCAGCCCCAGCATTTT.

CDR3 loop: CASSIGTGPYGYTF. DNA for the CDR3: TGTGCCAGCAGTATTGGGACAGGACCCTATGGCTACACCTTC. The J gene is TRBJ1-2, the V gene TRBV28; 8 nucleotides match TRBD1. Germline lookup yields CDR1 MDHEN and CDR2 SYDVKM. J was trimmed by 4 bases and V by 5 bases; bases with no gene match: 6. The CDR3 contains 14 residues.

The chain recombines TRBV15 with TRBJ2-7; D may match TRBD1 or TRBD2 (5 bases each). With 5 bases removed from V and 1 base from J, the gap between germline ends came to 15 bases. Per germline, CDR1 LNHNV and CDR2 YYDKDF (reference sequence). The CDR3 loop spans 15 amino acids. CDR3 in amino acids: CATSGGWARSYEQYF. The CDR3 DNA sequence: TGTGCCACCAGCGGGGGTTGGGCCCGATCCTACGAGCAGTACTTC. Full variable domain (outside the CDR3, taken from reference TRBV15 and TRBJ2-7): DAMVIQNPRYQVTQFGKPVTLSCSQTLNHNVMYWYQQKSSQAPKLLFHYYDKDFNNEADTPDNFQSRRPNTSFCFLDIRSPGLGDTAMYLCATSGGWARSYEQYFGPGTRLTVT.

The rearrangement links TRBV28 to TRBJ2-3; 13 bases fit TRBD2. The CDR3 has 16 residues. V trimming: 5 bases; J trimming: 3 bases; junction bases outside the gene matches: 5. Germline-derived CDR1 and CDR2 are MDHEN and SYDVKM. Here the CDR3 DNA reads TGTGCCAGCAGTCCGAGACTAGCGGGAGGAACAGATACGCAGTATTTT. Translating it yields CASSPRLAGGTDTQYF.

The chain joins TRBV12-3 or TRBV12-4 to TRBJ1-6; TRBD1 matches 7 bases. V lost 6 bases and J lost 7; bases outside the gene matches: 3. The CDR3 loop spans 13 amino acids. CDR3 sequence reads: CASRTGFNSPLHF. The DNA for the CDR3 is TGTGCCAGCAGGACAGGGTTCAATTCACCCCTCCACTTT.

V is TRBV4-1 and J is TRBJ2-2; TRBD1 agrees at 8 bases. The germline V gene has CDR1 MGHRA and CDR2 YSYEKL. The V gene end was trimmed by 0 bases and the J gene end by 4 bases; junction bases not matched to a gene: 1. The CDR3 contains 15 residues. For the CDR3, the DNA is TGCGCCAGCAGCCAAGAGACAGGGGTCACCGGGGAGCTGTTTTTT. This codes for CASSQETGVTGELFF.